The entry that follows covers one T cell receptor (beta chain) sequence. Per the authors' pipeline: Estimates of nucleated cell counts were drawn from the amplification of reference gene primers. Generated by immunoSEQ multiplex PCR, the TCRdb table keeps only in-frame clones and is missing some. For V, J and clone size, that table is used; D and trimming come from the DNA. This sample has around 240,000 clones; 70% to 90% occur once, and the top ten carry approximately 2%. In germline, CDR1 is MNHEY, CDR2 SMNVEV (reference sequence). V was shortened by 6 bases and J by 3 bases, with 11 bases between the two germline ends. The CDR3 runs 13 residues. The sample belongs to a study of blood T cell repertoires in COVID-19. The overall study: T cells, B-cell-depleted T cells, or PBMCs supplied cDNA or gDNA.

Participant-reported clinical history was the basis for cohort assignment. The sample was PBMCs or T cells enriched from blood (not recorded which). The V call is TRBV27, the J call TRBJ1-2, with D perhaps matching TRBD1 (6 bases). This clonotype originated in a woman between 50 and 59 years old who had recovered from COVID-19. This CDR3 reads CASSRTVHYGYTF. CDR3 sequence (DNA): TGTGCCAGCAGCAGGACAGTACACTATGGCTACACCTTC.